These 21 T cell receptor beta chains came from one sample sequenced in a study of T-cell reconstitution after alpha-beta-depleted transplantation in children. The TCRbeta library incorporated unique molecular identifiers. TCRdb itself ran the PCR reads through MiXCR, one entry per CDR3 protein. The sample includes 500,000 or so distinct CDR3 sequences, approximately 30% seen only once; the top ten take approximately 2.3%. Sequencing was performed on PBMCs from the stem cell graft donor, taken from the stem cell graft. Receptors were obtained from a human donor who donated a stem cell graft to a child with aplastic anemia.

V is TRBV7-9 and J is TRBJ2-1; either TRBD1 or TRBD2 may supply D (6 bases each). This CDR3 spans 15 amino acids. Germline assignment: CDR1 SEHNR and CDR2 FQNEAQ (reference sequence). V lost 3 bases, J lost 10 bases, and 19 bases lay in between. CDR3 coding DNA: TGTGCCAGCAGCTTCCCGGGGGCAGACGGTGGGGAGCAGTTCTTC. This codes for CASSFPGADGGEQFF.

The CDR3 DNA is TGTGCCAGCAATACCCGGGCGGGTTTTCAAGAGACCCAGTACTTC. This gives the protein CASNTRAGFQETQYF. The rearrangement joins TRBV6-1 to TRBJ2-5; a weak D match, TRBD2 (5 bases). This CDR3 has 15 amino acids. V was trimmed by 7 bases and J by 2 bases, leaving 17 bases between them. Germline CDR1 is MNHNS and CDR2 is SASEGT.

CDR3 DNA sequence: TGTGCCAGCAGTGAACAGGCCCAGGGGGACGAAGCTTTCTTT. It encodes CASSEQAQGDEAFF. The V and J genes are TRBV25-1 and TRBJ1-1, with 7 bases lining up with TRBD1. The V gene's germline CDR1 is MGHDK and CDR2 SYGVNS. Unmatched junction bases numbered 8, after V lost 2 bases and J lost 8 bases. The length of the CDR3 is 14 residues.

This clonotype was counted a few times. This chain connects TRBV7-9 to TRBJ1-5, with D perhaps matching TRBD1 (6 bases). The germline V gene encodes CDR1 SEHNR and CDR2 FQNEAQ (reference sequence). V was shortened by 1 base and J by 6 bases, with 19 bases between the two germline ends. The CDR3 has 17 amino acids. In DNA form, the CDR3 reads TGTGCCAGCAGCTTAGGAGCTACAGGGATCCTCGGTCAGCCCCAGCATTTT. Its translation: CASSLGATGILGQPQHF.

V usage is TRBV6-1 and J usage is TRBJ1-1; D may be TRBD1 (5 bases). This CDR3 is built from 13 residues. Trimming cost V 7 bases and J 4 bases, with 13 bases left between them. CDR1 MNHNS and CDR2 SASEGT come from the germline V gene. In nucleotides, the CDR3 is TGTGCCAGCACAAGGACACTGCTCACTGAAGCTTTCTTT. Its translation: CASTRTLLTEAFF.

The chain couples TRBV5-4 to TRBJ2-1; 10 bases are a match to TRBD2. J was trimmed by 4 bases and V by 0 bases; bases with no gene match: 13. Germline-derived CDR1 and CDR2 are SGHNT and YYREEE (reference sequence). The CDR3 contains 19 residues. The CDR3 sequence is CASSLARWSGRAIYNEQFF. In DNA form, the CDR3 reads TGTGCCAGCAGCTTGGCCCGCTGGAGCGGGAGGGCGATATACAATGAGCAGTTCTTC.

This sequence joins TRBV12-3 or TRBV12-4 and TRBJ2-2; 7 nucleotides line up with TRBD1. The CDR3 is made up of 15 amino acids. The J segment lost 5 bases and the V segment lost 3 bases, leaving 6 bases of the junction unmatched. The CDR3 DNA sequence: TGTGCCAGCAGTTTTGAAGGGGGCGGAACCGGGGAGCTGTTTTTT. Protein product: CASSFEGGGTGELFF.

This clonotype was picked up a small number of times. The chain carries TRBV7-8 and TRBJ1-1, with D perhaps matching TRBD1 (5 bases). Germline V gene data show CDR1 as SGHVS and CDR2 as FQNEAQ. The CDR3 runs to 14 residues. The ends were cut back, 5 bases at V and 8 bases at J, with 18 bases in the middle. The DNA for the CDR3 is TGTGCCAGCAGCGTCGGGACCGGACTTTTGGAAGCTTTCTTT. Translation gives CASSVGTGLLEAFF.

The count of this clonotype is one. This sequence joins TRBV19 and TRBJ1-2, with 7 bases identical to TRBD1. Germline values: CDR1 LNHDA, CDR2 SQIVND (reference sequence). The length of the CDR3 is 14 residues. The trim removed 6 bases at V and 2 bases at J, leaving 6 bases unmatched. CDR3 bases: TGTGCCAGTAGCCGAACGGACAGGAACTATGGCTACACCTTC. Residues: CASSRTDRNYGYTF.

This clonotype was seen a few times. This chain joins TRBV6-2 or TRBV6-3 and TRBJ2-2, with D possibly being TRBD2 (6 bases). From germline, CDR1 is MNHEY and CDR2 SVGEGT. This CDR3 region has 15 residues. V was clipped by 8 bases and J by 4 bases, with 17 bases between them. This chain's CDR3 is CASSRTTLPTGELFF. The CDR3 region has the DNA TGTGCCAGCTCCCGGACTACGTTACCCACCGGGGAGCTGTTTTTT.

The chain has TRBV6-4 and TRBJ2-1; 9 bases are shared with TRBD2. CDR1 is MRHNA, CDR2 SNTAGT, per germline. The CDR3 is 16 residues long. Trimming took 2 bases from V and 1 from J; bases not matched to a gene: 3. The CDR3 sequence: CASSDGAGGSYNEQFF. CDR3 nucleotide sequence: TGTGCCAGCAGTGACGGAGCGGGAGGATCCTACAATGAGCAGTTCTTC.

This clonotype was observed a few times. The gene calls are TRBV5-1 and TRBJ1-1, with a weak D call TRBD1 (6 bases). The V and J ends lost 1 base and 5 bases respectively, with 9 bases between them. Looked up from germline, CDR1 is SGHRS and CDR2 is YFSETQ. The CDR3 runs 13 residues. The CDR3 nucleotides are TGCGCCAGCAGCTTGAGGACAGTAACTGAAGCTTTCTTT. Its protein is CASSLRTVTEAFF.

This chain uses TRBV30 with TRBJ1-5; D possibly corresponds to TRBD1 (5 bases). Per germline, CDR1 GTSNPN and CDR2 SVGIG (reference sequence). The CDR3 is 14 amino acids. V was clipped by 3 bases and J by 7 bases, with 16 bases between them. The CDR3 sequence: CAWSIGAVVQPQHF. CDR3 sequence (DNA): TGTGCCTGGAGCATAGGGGCAGTAGTACAGCCCCAGCATTTT.

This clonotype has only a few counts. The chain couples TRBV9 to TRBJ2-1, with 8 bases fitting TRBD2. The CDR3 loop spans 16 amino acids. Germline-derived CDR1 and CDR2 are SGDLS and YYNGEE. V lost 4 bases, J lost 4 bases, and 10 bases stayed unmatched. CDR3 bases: TGTGCCAGCAGCCGCTATGGACTAGCAGAATACAATGAGCAGTTCTTC. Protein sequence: CASSRYGLAEYNEQFF.

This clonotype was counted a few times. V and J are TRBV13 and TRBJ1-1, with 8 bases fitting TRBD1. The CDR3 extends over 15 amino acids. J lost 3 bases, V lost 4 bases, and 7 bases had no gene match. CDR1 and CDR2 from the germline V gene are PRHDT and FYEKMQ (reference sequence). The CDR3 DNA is TGTGCCAGCAGCTACCACGGACAGGGCCACACTGAAGCTTTCTTT. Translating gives CASSYHGQGHTEAFF.

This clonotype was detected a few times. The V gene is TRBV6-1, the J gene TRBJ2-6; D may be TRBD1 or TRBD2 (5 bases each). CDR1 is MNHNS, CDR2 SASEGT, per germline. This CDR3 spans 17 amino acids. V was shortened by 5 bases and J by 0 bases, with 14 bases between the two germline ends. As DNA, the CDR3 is TGTGCCAGCAGTCAGCCGAGGGGCATCTCTGGGGCCAACGTCCTGACTTTC. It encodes CASSQPRGISGANVLTF.

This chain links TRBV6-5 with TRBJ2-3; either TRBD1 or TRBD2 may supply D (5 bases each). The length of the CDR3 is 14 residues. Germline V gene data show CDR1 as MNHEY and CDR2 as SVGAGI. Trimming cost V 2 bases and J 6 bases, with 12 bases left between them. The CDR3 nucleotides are TGTGCCAGCAGTTACGGGGGACCGGGGGATACGCAGTATTTT. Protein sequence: CASSYGGPGDTQYF.

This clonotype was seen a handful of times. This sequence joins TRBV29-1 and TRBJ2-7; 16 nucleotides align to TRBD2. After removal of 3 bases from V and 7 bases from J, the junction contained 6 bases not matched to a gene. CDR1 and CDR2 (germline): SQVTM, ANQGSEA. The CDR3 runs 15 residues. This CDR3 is CSVDGTSGRAGEQYF. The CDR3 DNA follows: TGCAGCGTTGACGGGACTAGCGGGAGGGCAGGAGAGCAGTACTTC.

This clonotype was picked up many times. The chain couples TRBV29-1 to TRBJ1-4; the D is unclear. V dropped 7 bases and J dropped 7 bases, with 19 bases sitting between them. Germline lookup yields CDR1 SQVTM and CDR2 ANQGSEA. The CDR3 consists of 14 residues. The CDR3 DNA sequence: TGCAGCGCCGCTGAGAGCTCAGGTGCTGAAAAACTGTTTTTT. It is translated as CSAAESSGAEKLFF.

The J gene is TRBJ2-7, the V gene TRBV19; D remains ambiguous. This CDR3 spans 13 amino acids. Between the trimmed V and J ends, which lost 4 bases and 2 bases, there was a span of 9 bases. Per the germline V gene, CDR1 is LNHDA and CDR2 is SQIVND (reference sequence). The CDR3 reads CASSTTGTYEQYF. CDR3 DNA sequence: TGTGCCAGTAGTACGACGGGTACCTACGAGCAGTACTTC.

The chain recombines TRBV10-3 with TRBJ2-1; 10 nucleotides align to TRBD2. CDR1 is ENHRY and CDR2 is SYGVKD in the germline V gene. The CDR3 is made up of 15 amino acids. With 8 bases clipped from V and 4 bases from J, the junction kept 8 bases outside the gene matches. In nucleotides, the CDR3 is TGTGCCATCGCGGGTTGGACTAGCGGATACAATGAGCAGTTCTTC. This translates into CAIAGWTSGYNEQFF.